The rows below give T cell receptor beta chains drawn from one sample of a study of blood T cells in healthy people across ages. TCRdb re-analysed the 5' RACE reads in MiXCR, keeping a single row per CDR3 protein. Here the sample spans hundreds of thousands of distinct CDR3 sequences, roughly 32% being singletons. The sequenced sample consisted of blood. The receptors shown here come from a woman older than 75 in good health. Both conserved end residues are part of each CDR3. A D gene is named only where the DNA matches it firmly. The size of a clone is reported for some rows only, either as once, few or many, or as a class for expanded clones.

J: TRBJ2-1; D: -; length: 15; V: TRBV5-1; size: many; DNA: TGCGCCAGCAGTCCTAGGACGGAGTACTACAATGAGCAGTTCTTC; CDR3: CASSPRTEYYNEQFF
J: TRBJ1-4; D: -; length: 12; V: TRBV30; size: many; DNA: TGTGCCTGGAGTGTAGTAAATGAAAAACTGTTTTTT; CDR3: CAWSVVNEKLFF
J: TRBJ2-1; D: TRBD1; length: 17; V: TRBV12-3/TRBV12-4; size: -; DNA: TGTGCCAGCAGTTCGAGTATGGGCCGGGACAGTGTGGATGAGCAGTTCTTC; CDR3: CASSSSMGRDSVDEQFF
J: TRBJ2-1; D: TRBD2; length: 14; V: TRBV5-1; size: many; DNA: TGCGCCAGCAGCCCCGGACTAGCGGACAATGAGCAGTTCTTC; CDR3: CASSPGLADNEQFF
J: TRBJ1-4; D: TRBD1; length: 16; V: TRBV20-1; size: -; DNA: TGCAGTGCTAGAGATTTAGGGGGCATTAGTAATGAAAAACTGTTTTTT; CDR3: CSARDLGGISNEKLFF
J: TRBJ1-2; D: -; length: 14; V: TRBV11-2; size: -; DNA: TGTGCCAGCAGCTTAGATACGGACTTCTATGGCTACACCTTC; CDR3: CASSLDTDFYGYTF
J: TRBJ1-2; D: -; length: 14; V: TRBV7-9; size: -; DNA: TGTGCCGTTGATCCCCCAGGGTCGGGCTATGGCTACACCTTC; CDR3: CAVDPPGSGYGYTF
J: TRBJ2-3; D: -; length: 15; V: TRBV6-1; size: many; DNA: TGTGCCAGCAGTGGTCCTAGCTCGGGCACAGATACGCAGTATTTT; CDR3: CASSGPSSGTDTQYF
J: TRBJ2-1; D: TRBD1; length: 15; V: TRBV5-1; size: many; DNA: TGCGCCAGCAGCGGACAGGGGGACTTTGCGAATGAGCAGTTCTTC; CDR3: CASSGQGDFANEQFF
J: TRBJ2-3; D: -; length: 11; V: TRBV12-5; size: many; DNA: TGTGCTAGTGGCTTAGCAGATACGCAGTATTTT; CDR3: CASGLADTQYF
J: TRBJ1-3; D: -; length: 12; V: TRBV7-2; size: -; DNA: TGTGCCAGCAGCTTAACGAGAAACACCATATATTTT; CDR3: CASSLTRNTIYF
J: TRBJ2-1; D: -; length: 13; V: TRBV7-2; size: -; DNA: TGTGCCAGCAGCCCCGGTGCTCTTAATGAGCAGTTCTTC; CDR3: CASSPGALNEQFF
J: TRBJ1-5; D: -; length: 19; V: TRBV19; size: -; DNA: TGTGCCAGTAGTACAAGACAGATCGGCTCTCGGAGGAGCAATCAGCCCCAGCATTTT; CDR3: CASSTRQIGSRRSNQPQHF
J: TRBJ1-1; D: -; length: 14; V: TRBV12-3/TRBV12-4; size: -; DNA: TGTGCCAGCAGGCTGGAAGGGGCGGTCACTGAAGCTTTCTTT; CDR3: CASRLEGAVTEAFF
J: TRBJ1-1; D: -; length: 16; V: TRBV5-1; size: -; DNA: TGCGCCAGCAGCTTGGGGGAGGGAATCTGGGACACTGAAGCTTTCTTT; CDR3: CASSLGEGIWDTEAFF
J: TRBJ1-1; D: -; length: 13; V: TRBV14; size: -; DNA: TGTGCCAGCAGCCAAGATTTCGGTCGGCGAGCTTTCTTT; CDR3: CASSQDFGRRAFF
J: TRBJ2-1; D: -; length: 13; V: TRBV5-4; size: many; DNA: TGTGCCAGCAGCTCCCGTTCGGGGCTTGAGCAGTTCTTC; CDR3: CASSSRSGLEQFF
J: TRBJ2-4; D: -; length: 14; V: TRBV7-9; size: many; DNA: TGTGCCAGCAGCGCTGAGAGGACCCAAAACATTCAGTACTTC; CDR3: CASSAERTQNIQYF
J: TRBJ2-1; D: TRBD1; length: 15; V: TRBV5-1; size: many; DNA: TGCGCCAGCAGCTTGGTGGGACAGGGGGCACATGAGCAGTTCTTC; CDR3: CASSLVGQGAHEQFF
J: TRBJ2-5; D: TRBD2; length: 14; V: TRBV20-1; size: once; DNA: TGCAGTGCTAGTCCTAGCGGGAGAGGCGAGACCCAGTACTTC; CDR3: CSASPSGRGETQYF
J: TRBJ2-7; D: TRBD2; length: 16; V: TRBV6-2/TRBV6-3; size: -; DNA: TGTGCCAGCAGTTACCGAATAGCGGGGCCCCGATACGAGCAGTACTTC; CDR3: CASSYRIAGPRYEQYF
J: TRBJ1-2; D: TRBD1; length: 13; V: TRBV19; size: -; DNA: TGTGCCAGTACCCTGACAGGGGAAAACGGCTACACCTTC; CDR3: CASTLTGENGYTF
J: TRBJ2-5; D: -; length: 13; V: TRBV6-5; size: -; DNA: TGTGCCAGCAGAGGGACCACCCAAGAGACCCAGTACTTC; CDR3: CASRGTTQETQYF
J: TRBJ2-3; D: -; length: 12; V: TRBV29-1; size: -; DNA: TGCAGCCTGGACAGAAGCACAGATACGCAGTATTTT; CDR3: CSLDRSTDTQYF
J: TRBJ1-6; D: TRBD1; length: 13; V: TRBV20-1; size: many; DNA: TGCAGTGCACGGGACAGTGGGGATTCACCCCTCCACTTT; CDR3: CSARDSGDSPLHF
J: TRBJ1-5; D: TRBD1; length: 15; V: TRBV5-1; size: many; DNA: TGCGCCAGCAGCTTGGCGGGACAGGCGGCGCAGCCCCAGCATTTT; CDR3: CASSLAGQAAQPQHF
J: TRBJ2-7; D: TRBD2; length: 16; V: TRBV20-1; size: few; DNA: TGCAGTGCTAGAGTATGGGCTAGCGGAAGCTCCTACGAGCAGTACTTC; CDR3: CSARVWASGSSYEQYF